This TCR beta chain was profiled in a study of cytomegalovirus exposure and HLA in healthy donors. Findings of the study overall: Confirmation was obtained in vitro that a few CMV-associated chains are specific for CMV antigens.

Sequenced by immunoSEQ multiplex PCR; TCRdb stores in-frame clones only, minus some. The sample lists some 150,000 clones, 85% to 90% occurring once. A word on this clone: Its antigen is as yet unknown.

This CDR3 is built from 14 residues. The ends were cut back, 3 bases at V and 2 bases at J, with 10 bases in the middle. Germline V gives CDR1 SGHRS, CDR2 YFSETQ. This chain connects TRBV5-1 to TRBJ2-3, with D possibly being TRBD1 (5 bases). Sequences were obtained from PBMCs. The source of this sequence is a human donor in good health. CDR3 loop: CASSYSGNTDTQYF. CDR3 in DNA: TGCGCCAGCAGCTATTCAGGGAACACAGATACGCAGTATTTT.